Presented here are 10 T cell receptor beta chains from one specimen sequenced in a study of cytomegalovirus exposure and HLA in healthy donors. The PCR was carried out with 60 Vbeta primers and 13 Jbeta primers. Produced via immunoSEQ multiplex PCR; TCRdb's table is partial and in-frame only. The sample comprises 150,000 to 200,000 clones, about 78% of which are singletons, and under 15% rests with the top ten. The sequenced sample consisted of PBMCs. The receptors derive from a woman in her forties or fifties in good health and CMV-seropositive.

The chain recombines TRBV9 with TRBJ2-1; TRBD2 matches at 16 bases. The CDR3 totals 17 residues. J lost 4 bases, V lost 5 bases, and 6 bases had no gene match. CDR1 SGDLS and CDR2 YYNGEE come from the germline V gene. Here the CDR3 DNA reads TGTGCCAGCAGTTCCGGGACTAGCGGGGGGGATTACAATGAGCAGTTCTTC. Translation gives CASSSGTSGGDYNEQFF.

The V gene is TRBV6-6, the J gene TRBJ2-3; 10 bases line up with TRBD1. The CDR3 runs 16 residues. Germline-derived CDR1 and CDR2 are MNHNY and SVGAGI (reference sequence). Trimming cost V 6 bases and J 0 bases; bases outside gene matches: 6. CDR3 coding DNA: TGTGCCAGCAGGAGGGACAGGGGAACAAGCACAGATACGCAGTATTTT. Its protein is CASRRDRGTSTDTQYF.

The rearrangement links TRBV5-1 to TRBJ1-4; maybe TRBD1 (5 bases). Germline V gene lookup returns CDR1 SGHRS and CDR2 YFSETQ. V lost 4 bases to trimming and J lost 8 bases, with 21 bases between them. The CDR3 contains 16 residues. This CDR3 is CASSQNQGVLGEKLFF. CDR3 DNA sequence: TGCGCCAGCAGCCAAAACCAGGGTGTCTTAGGAGAAAAACTGTTTTTT.

V is TRBV2 and J is TRBJ2-7; 7 bases match TRBD2. Germline trimming cut 6 bases from V and 1 base from J; bases unmatched to any gene: 9. The germline V gene encodes CDR1 SNHLY and CDR2 FYNNEI. This CDR3 spans 15 amino acids. In DNA, the CDR3 is TGTGCCAGCAGACCGGGGGAGCGGGGTTCCTACGAGCAGTACTTC. It translates to CASRPGERGSYEQYF.

The V gene is TRBV5-1, the J gene TRBJ2-3; weak D call: TRBD2 (6 bases). The CDR3 consists of 13 residues. Germline V gives CDR1 SGHRS, CDR2 YFSETQ. Trimming cost V 3 bases and J 6 bases, with 11 bases left between them. This CDR3 is CASSSGVEDTQYF. The CDR3 nucleotides read TGCGCCAGCAGCTCGGGGGTAGAGGATACGCAGTATTTT.

The J gene is TRBJ1-2, the V gene TRBV5-1; TRBD1 aligns across 8 bases. V dropped 0 bases and J dropped 4; count of bases not matched to a gene: 5. In germline, CDR1 is SGHRS, CDR2 YFSETQ. The length of the CDR3 is 15 residues. The CDR3 sequence: CASSLGTGRGYGYTF. CDR3 coding DNA: TGCGCCAGCAGCTTGGGGACAGGGAGGGGCTATGGCTACACCTTC.

This clone came up a few times. The chain uses TRBV6-5 and TRBJ1-2; D is unclear. V was cut by 9 bases and J by 3 bases, with 11 bases left in between. CDR3 size: 12 residues. Germline assignment: CDR1 MNHEY and CDR2 SVGAGI. The chain's CDR3 is CASARGDYGYTF. The CDR3 DNA sequence: TGTGCCAGTGCCCGCGGTGACTATGGCTACACCTTC.

In its sample, this clone was seen a few times. Other DNA sequences in the same sample also yield this CDR3. The chain is built from TRBV9 and TRBJ1-1; D is unresolved. In germline, CDR1 is SGDLS, CDR2 YYNGEE. Trimming removed 0 bases at V and 1 base at J, with 4 bases between. The CDR3 extends over 13 amino acids. The CDR3: CASSVAGNTEAFF. In nucleotides, the CDR3 is TGTGCCAGCAGCGTAGCAGGGAACACTGAAGCTTTCTTT.

To note about this clone: The junction shows a germline mismatch at one end, possibly a read error. CDR3 coding DNA: TGTTCCAGCAGCATGGGACTCACAAATTCACCCCTCCACTTT. Residues: CSSSMGLTNSPLHF. The V and J genes are TRBV7-9 and TRBJ1-6; TRBD1 might be the D (5 bases). The germline V gene encodes CDR1 SEHNR and CDR2 FQNEAQ (reference sequence). The CDR3 has 14 amino acids.

The chain uses TRBV2 and TRBJ2-1; 11 bases agree with TRBD2. Germline CDR1 and CDR2: SNHLY and FYNNEI. This CDR3 region has 14 residues. J was trimmed by 10 bases and V by 7 bases; bases with no gene match: 9. In DNA form, the CDR3 reads TGTGCCAGCACCCGGTTAGCGGGGGGGCGCGAGCAGTTCTTC. It yields the protein CASTRLAGGREQFF.